These 20 T cell receptor beta chains share one sample of origin, sequenced in a study of blood T cell repertoires in COVID-19. Libraries were prepared by immunoSEQ multiplex PCR; TCRdb keeps only in-frame clonotypes and omits some of them. The sample has some 240,000 clones, about 88% seen once. Material for sequencing was peripheral blood. These receptor sequences come from a woman between 40 and 50 years old who had recovered from COVID-19.

This clone was observed once. J is TRBJ1-1 and V is TRBV6-2 or TRBV6-3, with a tentative D call TRBD1 (6 bases). Germline CDR1 MNHEY, CDR2 SVGEGT. Trimming took 5 bases from V and 4 from J, leaving 20 bases between them. This CDR3 comprises 16 residues. The CDR3 DNA sequence: TGTGCCAGCAGTACTCCCGGGCGGGGGGGCCTCACTGAAGCTTTCTTT. It encodes CASSTPGRGGLTEAFF.

This chain connects TRBV7-7 to TRBJ2-5; the match to TRBD2 covers 14 bases. V lost 5 bases and J lost 2; bases outside the gene matches: 13. Germline loops: CDR1 SSHAT, CDR2 FNYEAQ (reference sequence). CDR3 size: 19 residues. The chain's CDR3 is CASSRSPGLAGDLQETQYF. The DNA of the CDR3 is TGTGCCAGCAGCAGATCACCGGGACTAGCGGGGGATCTACAAGAGACCCAGTACTTC.

J is TRBJ1-3 and V is TRBV5-1; D not certain. This CDR3 contains 14 residues. V was cut by 0 bases and J by 4 bases, with 8 bases left in between. In germline, CDR1 is SGHRS, CDR2 YFSETQ. CDR3 in amino acids: CASSLVGEGNTIYF. The CDR3 DNA follows: TGCGCCAGCAGCTTGGTCGGGGAAGGAAACACCATATATTTT.

DNA for the CDR3: TGTGCCAGTAAAGGGACTAGCGGGAGTCTTGGCACAGATACGCAGTATTTT. Translated, it gives CASKGTSGSLGTDTQYF. This chain joins TRBV19 and TRBJ2-3; 14 bases agree with TRBD2. Germline CDR1 and CDR2: LNHDA and SQIVND (reference sequence). V shed 7 bases, J shed 1 base, and the junction held 7 bases outside the gene matches. This CDR3 is built from 17 residues.

The gene calls are TRBV6-4 and TRBJ2-1; 13 bases agree with TRBD2. Germline trimming cut 6 bases from V and 5 bases from J; bases unmatched to any gene: 7. Per germline, CDR1 MRHNA and CDR2 SNTAGT. The CDR3 sequence is 16 residues long. The CDR3 DNA is TGTGCCAGCAGCCTGACGGGGACTAGCGGGGACAATGAGCAGTTCTTC. It specifies CASSLTGTSGDNEQFF.

The V call is TRBV5-1, the J call TRBJ2-7, with 14 bases that match TRBD2. Germline V gene sequence: CDR1 SGHRS, CDR2 YFSETQ. V gave up 3 bases and J gave up 6 bases; unmatched junction bases: 11. The CDR3 length is 17 residues. CDR3 in amino acids: CASSSTGTSGGPSEQYF. CDR3 DNA: TGCGCCAGCAGCTCCACCGGGACTAGCGGGGGTCCGTCCGAGCAGTACTTC.

This sequence joins TRBV30 and TRBJ1-1; unclear D gene. V gave up 6 bases and J gave up 1 base, with 6 bases separating them. Germline CDR1 is GTSNPN and CDR2 is SVGIG (reference sequence). The CDR3 loop spans 11 amino acids. The CDR3 sequence is CACRENTEAFF. In nucleotides, the CDR3 is TGTGCCTGCCGGGAGAACACTGAAGCTTTCTTT.

The chain carries TRBV7-6 and TRBJ2-5, with a tentative D call TRBD2 (5 bases). V was shortened by 3 bases and J by 3 bases, with 8 bases between the two germline ends. Germline V CDR1 and CDR2: SGHVS, FNYEAQ. There are 13 residues in the CDR3. CDR3 sequence: CASSLRVKETQYF. CDR3 sequence (DNA): TGTGCCAGCAGCTTGCGGGTAAAAGAGACCCAGTACTTC. Full variable domain (outside the CDR3, taken from reference TRBV7-6 and TRBJ2-5): GAGVSQSPRYKVTKRGQDVALRCDPISGHVSLYWYRQALGQGPEFLTYFNYEAQQDKSGLPNDRFSAERPEGSISTLTIQRTEQRDSAMYRCASSLRVKETQYFGPGTRLLVL.

The genes are TRBV19 and TRBJ1-5, with 7 bases fitting TRBD1. The CDR3 totals 14 residues. J gave up 5 bases and V 5 bases, and 6 bases lay outside the gene matches. Germline CDR1 reads LNHDA; CDR2 reads SQIVND (reference sequence). CDR3 loop: CASSVRDRDQPQHF. The CDR3 region has the DNA TGTGCCAGTAGTGTTCGGGACAGAGATCAGCCCCAGCATTTT. The whole variable domain, filled in from reference TRBV19 and TRBJ1-5, reads DGGITQSPKYLFRKEGQNVTLSCEQNLNHDAMYWYRQDPGQGLRLIYYSQIVNDFQKGDIAEGYSVSREKKESFPLTVTSAQKNPTAFYLCASSVRDRDQPQHFGDGTRLSIL.

V is TRBV6-2 or TRBV6-3 and J is TRBJ2-7; D possibly corresponds to TRBD2 (6 bases). This CDR3 is built from 17 residues. The germline V gene encodes CDR1 MNHEY and CDR2 SVGEGT. Trimming took off 1 base at V and 1 base at J, with 17 bases between the two ends. The CDR3 loop is CASSYFPSGGVSYEQYF. Here the CDR3 DNA reads TGTGCCAGCAGTTACTTCCCCTCGGGCGGGGTGTCCTACGAGCAGTACTTC.

This clone was seen just once. The V and J genes are TRBV6-5 and TRBJ2-3; 9 positions agree with TRBD2. V shed 10 bases and J 0 bases; nucleotides not matched to a gene: 5. CDR3 length: 14 amino acids. CDR1 and CDR2 (germline): MNHEY, SVGAGI. CDR3 region: CATISGGSTDTQYF. The CDR3 nucleotides read TGTGCCACGATTAGCGGGGGTAGCACAGATACGCAGTATTTT.

The rearrangement links TRBV3-1 (or the pseudogene TRBV3-2) to TRBJ2-1; D unclear. This CDR3 spans 17 amino acids. The germline V gene has CDR1 LGHDT and CDR2 YNNKEL (reference sequence). Trimming took off 0 bases at V and 10 bases at J, with 22 bases between the two ends. The CDR3 loop reads CASSQEALTQLGSEQFF. In DNA form, the CDR3 reads TGTGCCAGCAGCCAAGAGGCTTTAACCCAGTTGGGCTCGGAGCAGTTCTTC.

The chain couples TRBV4-1 to TRBJ1-6; D gene uncertain. Trimming took off 0 bases at V and 15 bases at J, with 12 bases between the two ends. This CDR3 is 13 amino acids long. Germline V CDR1 and CDR2: MGHRA, YSYEKL. The CDR3 loop is CASSQEGTEFLHF. The CDR3 DNA is TGCGCCAGCAGCCAAGAAGGCACGGAGTTCCTCCACTTT.

The chain has TRBV6-6 and TRBJ2-7; TRBD1 matches at 7 bases. This CDR3 contains 14 residues. With 2 bases clipped from V and 3 bases from J, the junction kept 4 bases outside the gene matches. Germline values: CDR1 MNHNY, CDR2 SVGAGI (reference sequence). The CDR3 here is CASSYLGDSYEQYF. For the CDR3, the DNA is TGTGCCAGCAGTTACCTGGGGGACAGCTACGAGCAGTACTTC.

This clone was seen a single time. The CDR3 here is CASSSRGAYTDTQYF. CDR3 bases: TGTGCCAGCAGTTCGCGGGGGGCATACACAGATACGCAGTATTTT. The rearrangement links TRBV6-5 to TRBJ2-3; 8 nucleotides align to TRBD2. Trimming at V came to 4 bases and at J to 2 bases, leaving 5 bases not matched to a gene. This CDR3 is built from 15 residues. Germline loops: CDR1 MNHEY, CDR2 SVGAGI.

V usage is TRBV11-2 and J usage is TRBJ2-2, with D perhaps TRBD2 (6 bases). There are 15 residues in the CDR3. V lost 2 bases and J 2 bases, leaving 9 bases between the germline ends. CDR1 is SGHAT, CDR2 FQNNGV, per germline. CDR3: CASSLSAGNTGELFF. In DNA form, the CDR3 reads TGTGCCAGCAGCTTATCGGCGGGAAACACCGGGGAGCTGTTTTTT.

The chain links TRBV19 to TRBJ1-4; TRBD1 agrees at 7 bases. Per the germline V gene, CDR1 is LNHDA and CDR2 is SQIVND (reference sequence). J was trimmed by 2 bases and V by 3 bases; bases with no gene match: 12. This CDR3 has 18 residues. CDR3 sequence reads: CASSIRTGIPATNEKLFF. The CDR3 nucleotides are TGTGCCAGTAGTATCCGGACAGGAATCCCTGCCACTAATGAAAAACTGTTTTTT. Using reference TRBV19 and TRBJ1-4 for the parts outside the CDR3, the full variable domain is DGGITQSPKYLFRKEGQNVTLSCEQNLNHDAMYWYRQDPGQGLRLIYYSQIVNDFQKGDIAEGYSVSREKKESFPLTVTSAQKNPTAFYLCASSIRTGIPATNEKLFFGSGTQLSVL.

The V call is TRBV3-1 (or the pseudogene TRBV3-2), the J call TRBJ1-1, with 10 bases matching TRBD1. The V segment lost 4 bases and the J segment 13 bases; nucleotides outside the gene matches: 9. Per the germline V gene, CDR1 is LGHDT and CDR2 is YNNKEL (reference sequence). This CDR3 comprises 13 residues. The DNA for the CDR3 is TGTGCCAGCAGCCCCCGGGACAGGGGCAGGGATTTCTTT. Its protein product is CASSPRDRGRDFF.

Comment on this clone: The sample contains more than one DNA sequence encoding this CDR3. The genes are TRBV19 and TRBJ2-2; D may be TRBD1 (5 bases). V lost 3 bases, J lost 1 base, and 6 bases lay in between. Germline V gives CDR1 LNHDA, CDR2 SQIVND (reference sequence). This CDR3 is 14 amino acids long. CDR3 sequence: CASSIQGNTGELFF. The CDR3 DNA follows: TGTGCCAGTAGTATTCAGGGGAACACCGGGGAGCTGTTTTTT.

The chain links TRBV5-1 to TRBJ2-7; 7 bases line up with TRBD1. The CDR3 loop spans 15 amino acids. V lost 0 bases, J lost 3 bases, and 6 bases stayed unmatched. Germline values: CDR1 SGHRS, CDR2 YFSETQ. This CDR3 is CASSLGTGKHYEQYF. CDR3 bases: TGCGCCAGCAGCTTGGGGACAGGTAAACACTACGAGCAGTACTTC.